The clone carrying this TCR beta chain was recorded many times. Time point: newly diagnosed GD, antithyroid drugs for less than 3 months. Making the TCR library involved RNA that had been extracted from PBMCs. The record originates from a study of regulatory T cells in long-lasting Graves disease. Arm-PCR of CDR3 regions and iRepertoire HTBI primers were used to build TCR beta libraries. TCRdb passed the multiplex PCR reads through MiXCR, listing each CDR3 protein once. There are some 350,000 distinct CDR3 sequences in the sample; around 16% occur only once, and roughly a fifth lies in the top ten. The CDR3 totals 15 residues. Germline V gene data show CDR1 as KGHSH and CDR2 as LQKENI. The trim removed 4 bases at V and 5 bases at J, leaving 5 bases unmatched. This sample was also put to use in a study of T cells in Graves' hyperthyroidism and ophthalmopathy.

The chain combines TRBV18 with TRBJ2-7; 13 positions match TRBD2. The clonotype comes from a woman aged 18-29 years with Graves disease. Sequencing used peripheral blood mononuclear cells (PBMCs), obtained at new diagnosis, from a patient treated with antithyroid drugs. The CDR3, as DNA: TGTGCCAGCTCACGGACTAGCGGGAGTACTAACGAGCAGTACTTC. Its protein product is CASSRTSGSTNEQYF.